This T cell receptor (beta chain) stems from a study of blood T cell repertoires in COVID-19. The overall study: COVID-19 samples from acute and convalescent phases originated in the United States, Italy and Spain. PBMCs, B-cell-depleted T cells, or T cells provided the cDNA or gDNA that made up the material.

Enrollment of patients from Seattle took place during active infection, with longitudinal follow-up. The CDR3 extends over 16 amino acids. J was trimmed by 3 bases and V by 4 bases; bases with no gene match: 9. Germline-derived CDR1 and CDR2 are SGHTA and FQGNSA. Authors' analysis steps: Nucleated cell number was recorded as an estimate derived from reference gene primer amplification. Clones were read by immunoSEQ multiplex PCR, and TCRdb kept only the in-frame ones, dropping some. The V and J calls and the clone size are those of that table, but D and trimming were determined from the DNA. The sample carries about 390,000 clones, about 89% recorded once.

Sequenced sample: peripheral blood. The source of this sequence is a woman aged 55-69 years with COVID-19, enrolled during active disease. This sequence joins TRBV7-2 and TRBJ2-3; 8 bases are a match to TRBD1. CDR3 region: CASSSQGAGTTDTQYF. Written as DNA, the CDR3 is TGTGCCAGCAGCTCTCAGGGGGCCGGTACGACAGATACGCAGTATTTT.